These T cell receptor beta chains were read from a single sample in a study of blood T cell repertoires in COVID-19. Clones were read by immunoSEQ multiplex PCR, and TCRdb kept only the in-frame ones, dropping some. The top ten clones hold 3.5% to 5% of a sample with approximately 70,000 clones, about 86% of them seen once. The sample taken for sequencing was peripheral blood. The receptors shown here come from a man between 65 and 85 years old with active COVID-19. CDR3s include the opening cysteine and the closing phenylalanine or tryptophan. The D gene is left open where the match is weak. Size tells how often a clone was seen (once, few, many) or the class of an expanded clone, and some rows leave it out.

d_gene | j_gene | abundance | v_gene | CDR3nt | CDR3aa
. | TRBJ1-1 | once | TRBV6-5 | TGTGCCAGCAGTTACCAGGGTCTGAACACTGAAGCTTTCTTT | CASSYQGLNTEAFF
TRBD2 | TRBJ2-1 | . | TRBV18 | TGTGCCAGCTCACCCGCGGTAGCGGGCCTCTTGGGTGAGCAGTTCTTC | CASSPAVAGLLGEQFF
TRBD1 | TRBJ2-2 | . | TRBV6-5 | TGTGCCAGCAGGCCAGGGGGCGCGGACACCGGGGAGCTGTTTTTT | CASRPGGADTGELFF
TRBD1 | TRBJ1-5 | . | TRBV15 | TGTGCCACCAGCAGCACGGGACAGGGCTTTTATAGCAATCAGCCCCAGCATTTT | CATSSTGQGFYSNQPQHF
TRBD2 | TRBJ2-2 | few | TRBV4-3 | TGCGCCAGCAGCCTCGGACTAGCGGGAGGCACCGGGGAGCTGTTTTTT | CASSLGLAGGTGELFF
TRBD1 | TRBJ2-7 | . | TRBV15 | TGTGCCACCAGCGACCGGGACAGGGGCTACGAGCAGTACTTC | CATSDRDRGYEQYF
TRBD1 | TRBJ2-7 | few | TRBV25-1 | TGTGCCAGCAGACAGGGGGCTGGATACGAGCAGTACTTC | CASRQGAGYEQYF
TRBD2 | TRBJ2-3 | . | TRBV7-8 | TGTGCCAGCAGCTTAGTGGCGGGAGGGGACACAGATACGCAGTATTTT | CASSLVAGGDTDTQYF
TRBD1 | TRBJ1-1 | . | TRBV6-1 | TGTGCCAGCAGTGAACCAGGGACAGGGATCCCTGAAGCTTTCTTT | CASSEPGTGIPEAFF
TRBD1 | TRBJ1-6 | . | TRBV4-2 | TGTGCCAGCAGCCCCGCCGGTGGGCAGGGGGTAGGGCCCCTCCACTTT | CASSPAGGQGVGPLHF
. | TRBJ1-2 | . | TRBV6-6 | TGTGCCAGCAGTTATGACAGAATCGGCTACACCTTC | CASSYDRIGYTF
TRBD1 | TRBJ2-2 | once | TRBV4-3 | TGCGCCAGCGAGCCGAGGGACAGGATGAACACCGGGGAGCTGTTTTTT | CASEPRDRMNTGELFF
TRBD1 | TRBJ2-1 | . | TRBV6-2/TRBV6-3 | TGTGCCAGCAGCGACCCGACAGGGACCGATGAGCAGTTCTTC | CASSDPTGTDEQFF
TRBD2 | TRBJ2-2 | few | TRBV19 | TGTGCCAGTATGGGAGGGCCGGTTACCGGGGAGCTGTTTTTT | CASMGGPVTGELFF
TRBD1 | TRBJ1-1 | . | TRBV5-1 | TGCGCCAGCAGCGCGGGACAGGAGAACACTGAAGCTTTCTTT | CASSAGQENTEAFF
TRBD2 | TRBJ2-2 | . | TRBV11-1 | TGTGCCAGCAGTCCCGGGACTAGCGGAAACGGGGAGCTGTTTTTT | CASSPGTSGNGELFF
TRBD1 | TRBJ1-5 | few | TRBV6-1 | TGTGCCAGCAGTGCCCGACAGGGGGGAGGCAATCAGCCCCAGCATTTT | CASSARQGGGNQPQHF
TRBD1 | TRBJ1-5 | . | TRBV19 | TGTGCCAGTAGCCGGGACAGGGCCTTGCCCCAGCATTTT | CASSRDRALPQHF
TRBD1 | TRBJ2-2 | . | TRBV6-4 | TGTGCCAGCAGTTTGGACAGGGTGTCCGGGGAGCTGTTTTTT | CASSLDRVSGELFF
. | TRBJ2-7 | few | TRBV6-5 | TGTGCCAGCAGTTACGGAGTGGGACACCGAGGGGACGAGCAGTACTTC | CASSYGVGHRGDEQYF
TRBD2 | TRBJ2-2 | . | TRBV5-6 | TGTGCCAGCAGCCCCCTTAGGACTAGCGGGAGTGGAACCGGGGAGCTGTTTTTT | CASSPLRTSGSGTGELFF
. | TRBJ2-1 | few | TRBV7-9 | TGTGCCAGCAGCCCTAAGCGAAGGTCCGCCAATGAGCAGTTCTTC | CASSPKRRSANEQFF
TRBD1 | TRBJ1-1 | . | TRBV5-1 | TGCGCCAGCAGCTGGGGACCCGCGGGACAGGGGAACACTGAAGCTTTCTTT | CASSWGPAGQGNTEAFF
TRBD2 | TRBJ2-1 | . | TRBV2 | TGTGCCAGCAGTCGACTAGCGGGAGGGTCCCACAATGAGCAGTTCTTC | CASSRLAGGSHNEQFF
TRBD2 | TRBJ2-5 | . | TRBV27 | TGTGCCAGCAGTTTAGGACTAGCGGGAGTGGAGACCCAGTACTTC | CASSLGLAGVETQYF
TRBD2 | TRBJ2-5 | . | TRBV2 | TGTGCCAGCAGGGGCGGGAGGGCAGCGGAGACCCAGTACTTC | CASRGGRAAETQYF
TRBD1 | TRBJ2-6 | . | TRBV4-3 | TGCGCCAGCAGCCAGGACAGGGCCCGCGGTTTGGGGGCCAACGTCCTGACTTTC | CASSQDRARGLGANVLTF
TRBD1 | TRBJ1-4 | . | TRBV28 | TGTGCCAGCAGCGAGACAGGGCGACAGGAAAAACTGTTTTTT | CASSETGRQEKLFF
TRBD1 | TRBJ2-1 | . | TRBV10-3 | TGTGCCATCAGTGCCACGACAGGGGGCCGGGCAAGGGGGTTCTTC | CAISATTGGRARGFF
TRBD2 | TRBJ2-7 | . | TRBV18 | TGTGCCAGCTCACCGGGACTAGCGGAGGGGGAGCAGTACTTC | CASSPGLAEGEQYF
. | TRBJ2-5 | . | TRBV7-3 | TGTGCCAGCAGCCCGGGTCCGTGGGAGACCCAGTACTTC | CASSPGPWETQYF
. | TRBJ2-2 | . | TRBV5-1 | TGCGCCAGCAGCTTGGGCCCTACGAACACCGGGGAGCTGTTTTTT | CASSLGPTNTGELFF
TRBD2 | TRBJ2-2 | . | TRBV24-1 | TGTGCCACCAGTGTGGGGACTAGCGGGAGGTGGACCGGGGAGCTGTTTTTT | CATSVGTSGRWTGELFF
. | TRBJ1-5 | few | TRBV4-2 | TGTGCCAGCAGCCAAGTTTGGGGGGGCAGAAATCAGCCCCAGCATTTT | CASSQVWGGRNQPQHF
TRBD1 | TRBJ1-6 | once | TRBV27 | TGTGCCAGCAGTTCCCTCAGGGGGCCAGATAATTCACCCCTCCACTTT | CASSSLRGPDNSPLHF
TRBD1 | TRBJ1-4 | . | TRBV5-4 | TGTGCCAGCAGCTGGGGGACAGTTAATGAAAAACTGTTTTTT | CASSWGTVNEKLFF
TRBD2 | TRBJ2-4 | . | TRBV11-3 | TGTGCCAGCAGCCCCGGACTAGCTGGGGCCAAAAACATTCAGTACTTC | CASSPGLAGAKNIQYF
. | TRBJ2-2 | few | TRBV7-8 | TGTGCCAGCAGCCCCAGCACCGGGGAGCTGTTTTTT | CASSPSTGELFF
. | TRBJ2-7 | once | TRBV11-2 | TGTGCCAGCAGCCCCCTGGACAACCCCTACGAGCAGTACTTC | CASSPLDNPYEQYF